The 30 T cell receptor beta chains presented below share a single source sample, sequenced in a study of T cells in Graves' hyperthyroidism and ophthalmopathy. Amplified regions were TCR beta CDR3 sequences from RNA transcripts. First-round RT-PCR with HTBI primers amplified the TCR CDR3 region. TCRdb called the multiplex PCR reads again in MiXCR, with one record for every CDR3 protein. The sample lists roughly 170,000 distinct CDR3 sequences; about a sixth were seen once. Input material: blood. The receptor source for this set is a woman aged 45-60 years with Graves' hyperthyroidism.

The V gene is TRBV10-3, the J gene TRBJ1-4; D is perhaps TRBD1 (6 bases). This CDR3 comprises 15 residues. V lost 3 bases to trimming and J lost 7 bases, with 15 bases between them. CDR1 ENHRY and CDR2 SYGVKD come from the germline V gene. Here the CDR3 reads CAISDSGARGEKLFF. As DNA, the CDR3 is TGTGCCATCAGTGATTCAGGGGCCAGGGGTGAAAAACTGTTTTTT.

This clonotype was found many times. The gene calls are TRBV20-1 and TRBJ2-2; D is ambiguous. CDR1 and CDR2 (germline): DFQATT, SNEGSKA (reference sequence). CDR3 length: 15 residues. The V gene lost 1 base and the J gene lost 5 bases, with 14 bases spanning the gap. CDR3 loop: CSARGLRTETGELFF. The CDR3 bases are TGCAGTGCTAGAGGGCTGCGGACCGAAACCGGGGAGCTGTTTTTT.

Comment on this clonotype: This sequence may be a read error, since a much larger clone differs from it by one base. This rearrangement joins TRBV5-1 to TRBJ2-2; D perhaps matches TRBD2 (6 bases). CDR3 length equals 13 residues. Between the trimmed V and J ends, which lost 3 bases and 6 bases, there was a span of 9 bases. Per germline, CDR1 SGHRS and CDR2 YFSETQ. CDR3 in amino acids: CASSSSDAGELFF. Written as DNA, the CDR3 is TGCGCCAGCAGCTCTAGCGACGCCGGGGAGCTGTTTTTT.

This clonotype appeared many times. This chain connects TRBV28 to TRBJ1-1; 8 nucleotides agree with TRBD1. The ends lost 4 bases at V and 3 bases at J; junction bases unmatched: 7. This CDR3 contains 15 residues. The germline gives CDR1 MDHEN, CDR2 SYDVKM. In DNA form, the CDR3 reads TGTGCCAGCAGTTCACTTACAGGGGGGTACACTGAAGCTTTCTTT. It translates to CASSSLTGGYTEAFF.

This clonotype was found many times. This chain connects TRBV10-3 to TRBJ2-7, with D unresolved. The CDR3 spans 16 residues. Trimming stripped 0 bases from V and 2 bases from J, with 14 bases between. CDR1 is ENHRY, CDR2 SYGVKD, per germline. The CDR3 DNA reads TGTGCCATCAGTGAGTCGGAACGCGGTCGTCCCTACGAGCAGTACTTC. Translation gives CAISESERGRPYEQYF.

This clonotype was seen at least ten times. The V call is TRBV9, the J call TRBJ1-1; D ambiguous. The V gene lost 0 bases and the J gene lost 3 bases, with 9 bases spanning the gap. Germline V gene sequence: CDR1 SGDLS, CDR2 YYNGEE. This CDR3 spans 14 amino acids. The CDR3 sequence: CASSVGHLDTEAFF. Here the CDR3 DNA reads TGTGCCAGCAGCGTAGGGCATCTGGACACTGAAGCTTTCTTT.

There are many counts of this clonotype. The DNA of the CDR3 is TGTGCCAGCACCATGTGGGGGGTCTCCAGCACAGATACGCAGTATTTT. It encodes CASTMWGVSSTDTQYF. The chain links TRBV12-3 or TRBV12-4 to TRBJ2-3, with a tentative D call TRBD2 (6 bases). The V end was cut by 7 bases, the J end by 0 bases, with 17 bases between. This CDR3 is 16 amino acids long.

This clonotype was detected many times. The chain joins TRBV29-1 to TRBJ1-1; D unclear. The CDR3 extends over 12 amino acids. The V gene lost 1 base and the J gene lost 0 bases, with 3 bases spanning the gap. From germline, CDR1 is SQVTM and CDR2 ANQGSEA. The CDR3 nucleotides are TGCAGCGTTGAAGGGTTGAACACTGAAGCTTTCTTT. It is translated as CSVEGLNTEAFF.

The table lists this clonotype with many counts. V is TRBV13 and J is TRBJ1-1; D gene uncertain. V was shortened by 5 bases and J by 0 bases, with 16 bases between the two germline ends. Germline V gives CDR1 PRHDT, CDR2 FYEKMQ (reference sequence). The CDR3 has 16 amino acids. The CDR3 loop is CASSDIVQRMNTEAFF. CDR3 in DNA: TGTGCCAGCAGCGATATCGTACAGCGTATGAACACTGAAGCTTTCTTT.

At least ten counts were recorded for this clonotype. This chain links TRBV3-1 with TRBJ1-1; D is possibly TRBD1 (5 bases). V was pared by 1 base and J by 1 base, with 13 bases between. This CDR3 has 16 residues. CDR1 and CDR2 from the germline V gene are LGHDT and YNNKEL (reference sequence). CDR3 DNA: TGTGCCAGCAGCCAAGCCTTTGTGGGGGGGAACACTGAAGCTTTCTTT. Its protein is CASSQAFVGGNTEAFF.

The rearrangement joins TRBV28 to TRBJ1-4; D is unclear. The CDR3 runs 12 residues. Germline-derived CDR1 and CDR2 are MDHEN and SYDVKM. The V end lost 8 bases, the J end lost 5 bases, and 9 bases lay between the germline ends. The CDR3 DNA follows: TGTGCCAGCCGGCAGTTGAATGAAAAACTGTTTTTT. Amino acids: CASRQLNEKLFF.

In this sample, this clonotype turned up many times. V is TRBV6-1 and J is TRBJ1-2; maybe TRBD1 (6 bases). The CDR3 length is 13 residues. Germline CDR1 is MNHNS and CDR2 is SASEGT. The V end lost 6 bases, the J end lost 2 bases, and 10 bases lay between the germline ends. This chain's CDR3 is CASSRQANYGYTF. CDR3 DNA: TGTGCCAGCAGCAGACAGGCAAACTATGGCTACACCTTC.

Ten or more counts support this clonotype. The chain joins TRBV20-1 to TRBJ2-1; D not certain. The germline V and J ends were trimmed by 3 bases and 6 bases, with 15 bases remaining between them. This CDR3 has 14 amino acids. From germline, CDR1 is DFQATT and CDR2 SNEGSKA (reference sequence). The CDR3 DNA reads as TGCAGTGCTAGTACCAAGGACGGCCTCAATGAGCAGTTCTTC. This codes for CSASTKDGLNEQFF.

This clonotype has only a few counts. The chain carries TRBV7-8 and TRBJ2-7; TRBD1 aligns across 7 bases. The CDR3 runs to 15 residues. The V segment lost 5 bases and the J segment 3 bases; nucleotides outside the gene matches: 10. Per the germline V gene, CDR1 is SGHVS and CDR2 is FQNEAQ. CDR3 bases: TGTGCCAGCAGCGGGCAAACAGGGGAAAACTACGAGCAGTACTTC. Residues: CASSGQTGENYEQYF.

This clonotype was seen repeatedly, ten times or more. J is TRBJ2-5 and V is TRBV5-6; D perhaps matches TRBD1 (6 bases). This CDR3 has 13 amino acids. V gave up 3 bases and J gave up 4 bases, with 10 bases separating them. Germline CDR1 reads SGHDT; CDR2 reads YYEEEE. In nucleotides, the CDR3 is TGTGCCAGCAGCTCGGCAGGGGCAGAGACCCAGTACTTC. Translation gives CASSSAGAETQYF.

The sample holds many counts of this clonotype. The rearrangement joins TRBV7-9 to TRBJ2-3, with 12 positions matching TRBD2. Germline lookup yields CDR1 SEHNR and CDR2 FQNEAQ (reference sequence). The CDR3 covers 16 residues. V lost 5 bases and J lost 3; bases outside the gene matches: 6. The CDR3 here is CASSPPGLAGTDTQYF. The CDR3 DNA reads TGTGCCAGCAGCCCACCTGGACTAGCGGGGACAGATACGCAGTATTTT. The full variable domain, rest sourced from reference TRBV7-9 and TRBJ2-3, is DTGVSQNPRHKITKRGQNVTFRCDPISEHNRLYWYRQTLGQGPEFLTYFQNEAQLEKSRLLSDRFSAERPKGSFSTLEIQRTEQGDSAMYLCASSPPGLAGTDTQYFGPGTRLTVL.

This clonotype was detected many times. The V call is TRBV28, the J call TRBJ2-7, with D perhaps TRBD1 or TRBD2 (5 bases each). This CDR3 comprises 14 residues. The germline V gene encodes CDR1 MDHEN and CDR2 SYDVKM. V was shortened by 6 bases and J by 4 bases, with 16 bases between the two germline ends. Written as DNA, the CDR3 is TGTGCCAGCAGAGGAGAGGGGTTGATATACGAGCAGTACTTC. Its translation is CASRGEGLIYEQYF. The variable domain in full, completed from reference TRBV28 and TRBJ2-7, reads DVKVTQSSRYLVKRTGEKVFLECVQDMDHENMFWYRQDPGLGLRLIYFSYDVKMKEKGDIPEGYSVSREKKERFSLILESASTNQTSMYLCASRGEGLIYEQYFGPGTRLTVT.

This clonotype was seen at least ten times. The rearrangement uses TRBV5-1 and TRBJ2-3; no definite D call. The CDR3 runs to 12 residues. With 7 bases removed from V and 0 bases from J, the gap between germline ends came to 6 bases. Germline V gives CDR1 SGHRS, CDR2 YFSETQ. The DNA of the CDR3 is TGCGCCAGCGGCGTAAGCACAGATACGCAGTATTTT. It translates to CASGVSTDTQYF.

This clonotype was detected many times. The rearrangement joins TRBV7-9 to TRBJ1-2; D is possibly TRBD1 (6 bases). There are 14 residues in the CDR3. CDR1 is SEHNR and CDR2 is FQNEAQ in the germline V gene (reference sequence). The germline V and J ends were trimmed by 7 bases and 8 bases, with 20 bases remaining between them. This CDR3 reads CASTRMGGPIGYTF. CDR3 sequence (DNA): TGTGCCAGCACCCGGATGGGGGGCCCGATAGGCTACACCTTC.

This clonotype was counted ten times or more. The chain is built from TRBV28 and TRBJ2-2; 8 bases map to TRBD2. CDR3 length equals 15 residues. With 6 bases clipped from V and 7 bases from J, the junction kept 10 bases outside the gene matches. Germline CDR1 reads MDHEN; CDR2 reads SYDVKM. CDR3 region: CASSPGGWYDGELFF. The CDR3 DNA reads TGTGCCAGCAGCCCGGGAGGGTGGTACGACGGGGAGCTGTTTTTT. Drawing the rest from reference TRBV28 and TRBJ2-2, the complete variable domain is DVKVTQSSRYLVKRTGEKVFLECVQDMDHENMFWYRQDPGLGLRLIYFSYDVKMKEKGDIPEGYSVSREKKERFSLILESASTNQTSMYLCASSPGGWYDGELFFGEGSRLTVL.

This clonotype was picked up many times. V gene TRBV12-3 or TRBV12-4 combines with J gene TRBJ2-3, with a possible D match to TRBD1 (7 bases). V was clipped by 1 base and J by 4 bases, with 15 bases between them. This CDR3 has 16 residues. This CDR3 reads CASSLGISGGSDTQYF. The CDR3 DNA reads as TGTGCCAGCAGTTTAGGGATCTCAGGGGGGTCAGATACGCAGTATTTT.

This clonotype has at least ten counts. The gene calls are TRBV7-2 and TRBJ2-3, with 9 bases matching TRBD2. The V gene end was trimmed by 1 base and the J gene end by 6 bases; junction bases not matched to a gene: 5. The CDR3 extends over 15 amino acids. Germline lookup yields CDR1 SGHTA and CDR2 FQGNSA. The CDR3 coding sequence is TGTGCCAGCAGCTTAGATCTGGCGGGGGGGGATACGCAGTATTTT. Translated, it gives CASSLDLAGGDTQYF. Full variable domain (outside the CDR3, taken from reference TRBV7-2 and TRBJ2-3): GAGVSQSPSNKVTEKGKDVELRCDPISGHTALYWYRQSLGQGLEFLIYFQGNSAPDKSGLPSDRFSAERTGGSVSTLTIQRTQQEDSAVYLCASSLDLAGGDTQYFGPGTRLTVL.

This clonotype was seen ten or more times. The chain carries TRBV28 and TRBJ1-2, with 10 nucleotides matching TRBD1. CDR1 is MDHEN, CDR2 SYDVKM, per germline. This CDR3 is built from 16 residues. With V trimmed by 5 bases and J by 4 bases, 10 bases remained unmatched. Here the CDR3 reads CASSMGTGAQSYGYTF. The CDR3 DNA reads TGTGCCAGCAGTATGGGGACAGGGGCCCAATCCTATGGCTACACCTTC.

This clonotype was found many times. The chain has TRBV20-1 and TRBJ1-1; D gene ambiguous. The CDR3 is 14 amino acids. Germline CDR1 is DFQATT and CDR2 is SNEGSKA (reference sequence). Trimming took 3 bases from V and 0 from J, leaving 11 bases between them. The CDR3 loop reads CSASLELLNTEAFF. In DNA, the CDR3 is TGCAGTGCTAGTTTGGAACTATTGAACACTGAAGCTTTCTTT.

In its sample, this clonotype was seen many times. The chain couples TRBV6-9 to TRBJ1-6; D not resolved. Trimming stripped 0 bases from V and 5 bases from J, with 2 bases between. This CDR3 region has 13 residues. CDR1 MNHGY and CDR2 SVAAGI come from the germline V gene. The CDR3 sequence: CASSYSNNSPLHF. In nucleotides, the CDR3 is TGTGCCAGCAGTTATTCTAATAATTCACCCCTCCACTTT.

This clonotype was seen ten or more times. V is TRBV19 and J is TRBJ1-4; unclear D gene. This CDR3 has 12 amino acids. Looked up from germline, CDR1 is LNHDA and CDR2 is SQIVND (reference sequence). CDR3 sequence reads: CGFTSTNEKLFF. CDR3 coding DNA: TGTGGATTCACCTCAACTAATGAAAAACTGTTTTTT.

This clonotype was observed many times. CDR3 sequence (DNA): TGTGCCAGCAGTTTAGCGCGGGTGTTTGAAGCTTTCTTT. It yields the protein CASSLARVFEAFF. The genes are TRBV12-3 or TRBV12-4 and TRBJ1-1, with unresolved D. This CDR3 region has 13 residues. Trimming stripped 0 bases from V and 7 bases from J, with 9 bases between.

This clonotype has only a few counts. The V gene is TRBV4-1, the J gene TRBJ2-7; D is possibly TRBD1 (5 bases). Germline V gene lookup returns CDR1 MGHRA and CDR2 YSYEKL. V lost 0 bases and J 2 bases, leaving 11 bases between the germline ends. CDR3 size: 15 residues. CDR3 sequence reads: CASSQETSTAYEQYF. CDR3 in DNA: TGCGCCAGCAGCCAAGAGACGTCGACAGCCTACGAGCAGTACTTC.

This clonotype was found many times. The chain is built from TRBV15 and TRBJ1-1, with D uncertain. Germline lookup yields CDR1 LNHNV and CDR2 YYDKDF (reference sequence). Trimming stripped 3 bases from V and 8 bases from J, with 10 bases between. The length of the CDR3 is 12 residues. Here the CDR3 reads CATSSLDWEAFF. CDR3 nucleotide sequence: TGTGCCACCAGCAGTTTAGACTGGGAAGCTTTCTTT.

This clonotype occurred many times. V and J are TRBV7-9 and TRBJ2-7; a possible D gene is TRBD1 (5 bases). The V gene's germline CDR1 is SEHNR and CDR2 FQNEAQ (reference sequence). Trimming removed 6 bases from V and 5 bases from J, with 14 bases in between. The length of the CDR3 is 13 residues. CDR3: CASSSGYPDEQYF. CDR3 coding DNA: TGTGCCAGCAGTTCAGGGTACCCCGACGAGCAGTACTTC.